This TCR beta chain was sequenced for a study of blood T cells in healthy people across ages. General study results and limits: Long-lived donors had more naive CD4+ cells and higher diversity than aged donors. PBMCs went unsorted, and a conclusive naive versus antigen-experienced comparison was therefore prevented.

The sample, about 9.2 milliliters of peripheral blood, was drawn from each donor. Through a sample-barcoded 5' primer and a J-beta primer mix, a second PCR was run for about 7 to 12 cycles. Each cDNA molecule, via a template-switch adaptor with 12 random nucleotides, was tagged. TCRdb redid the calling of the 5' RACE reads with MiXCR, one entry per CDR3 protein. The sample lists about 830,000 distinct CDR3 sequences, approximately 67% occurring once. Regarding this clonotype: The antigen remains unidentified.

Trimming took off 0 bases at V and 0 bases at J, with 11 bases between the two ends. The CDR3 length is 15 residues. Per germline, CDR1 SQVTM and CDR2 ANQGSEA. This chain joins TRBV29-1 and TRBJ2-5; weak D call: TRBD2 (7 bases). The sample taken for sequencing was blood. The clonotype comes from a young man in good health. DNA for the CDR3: TGCAGCGTTGAAGATCGGGGGGCGTACCAAGAGACCCAGTACTTC. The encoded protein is CSVEDRGAYQETQYF.